These 18 T cell receptor beta chains were all obtained from the same sample, sequenced in a study of blood T cell repertoires in COVID-19. Only in-frame clones appear in the TCRdb table, and some are missing; sequencing was by immunoSEQ multiplex PCR. The sample has roughly 300,000 clones; 70% to 90% are singletons. Sequencing input: peripheral blood. These receptors were obtained from a woman aged 50 to 65 who had recovered from COVID-19.

The genes are TRBV4-2 and TRBJ1-5; possible D gene TRBD1, 5 bases. Germline lookup yields CDR1 LGHNA and CDR2 YNFKEQ. The CDR3 has 16 amino acids. The V and J ends lost 4 bases and 7 bases respectively, with 20 bases between them. The CDR3 region has the DNA TGTGCCAGCAGCCCAGTCACTGGGGGGGAAGGACAGCCCCAGCATTTT. Protein: CASSPVTGGEGQPQHF.

This sequence joins TRBV15 and TRBJ1-2; a possible D gene is TRBD1 (5 bases). Germline CDR1 reads LNHNV; CDR2 reads YYDKDF (reference sequence). This CDR3 has 14 residues. The V end lost 5 bases, the J end lost 7 bases, and 17 bases lay between the germline ends. DNA of the CDR3: TGTGCCACCAGCGGGCCGGGGCGGGGGGTTGGCTACACCTTC. It translates to CATSGPGRGVGYTF.

J is TRBJ2-7 and V is TRBV5-1, with 9 nucleotides matching TRBD2. The CDR3 length is 15 residues. Germline CDR1 and CDR2: SGHRS and YFSETQ. V was pared by 5 bases and J by 0 bases, with 6 bases of the junction left unmatched. CDR3 loop: CASRLLAGSSYEQYF. CDR3 nucleotides: TGCGCCAGCAGGCTCCTAGCGGGGTCCTCCTACGAGCAGTACTTC.

The chain employs TRBV5-4 and TRBJ2-7, with D unclear. The CDR3 has 11 residues. V lost 2 bases and J lost 7, with 7 bases in between. The germline V gene has CDR1 SGHNT and CDR2 YYREEE (reference sequence). In DNA, the CDR3 is TGTGCCAGCAGCTTAAGTAGAGAGCAGTACTTC. Amino acid sequence: CASSLSREQYF.

The chain employs TRBV18 and TRBJ2-7, with TRBD2 as a possible D gene (6 bases). The CDR3 has 13 amino acids. Per germline, CDR1 KGHSH and CDR2 LQKENI. Trimming removed 5 bases at V and 2 bases at J, with 10 bases between. CDR3 amino acids: CASSNPGAYEQYF. The CDR3 DNA sequence: TGTGCCAGCTCAAATCCGGGAGCCTACGAGCAGTACTTC.

V is TRBV28 and J is TRBJ1-1; 7 nucleotides agree with TRBD1. CDR1 MDHEN and CDR2 SYDVKM come from the germline V gene. V was clipped by 2 bases and J by 11 bases; unmatched bases: 5. The length of the CDR3 is 12 residues. The chain's CDR3 is CASSLKGAGAFF. The CDR3 region has the DNA TGTGCCAGCAGTTTAAAGGGGGCGGGCGCTTTCTTT. Full variable domain (remainder filled in from reference TRBV28 and TRBJ1-1): DVKVTQSSRYLVKRTGEKVFLECVQDMDHENMFWYRQDPGLGLRLIYFSYDVKMKEKGDIPEGYSVSREKKERFSLILESASTNQTSMYLCASSLKGAGAFFGQGTRLTVV.

This sequence joins TRBV7-7 and TRBJ2-5; TRBD1 agrees at 10 bases. CDR1 is SSHAT and CDR2 is FNYEAQ in the germline V gene (reference sequence). After removal of 5 bases from V and 3 bases from J, the junction contained 3 bases not matched to a gene. The CDR3 extends over 14 amino acids. The CDR3 loop is CASSPGTGEETQYF. CDR3 coding DNA: TGTGCCAGCAGCCCGGGGACAGGGGAAGAGACCCAGTACTTC.

This clone came up a few times. The chain combines TRBV7-9 with TRBJ2-2, with D possibly TRBD1 on 6 matching bases. Germline CDR1 is SEHNR and CDR2 is FQNEAQ (reference sequence). CDR3 length: 18 amino acids. The V end was cut by 1 base, the J end by 0 bases, with 15 bases between. The CDR3 nucleotides are TGTGCCAGCAGCTTAGAATTTAAAAGGACAGCGAACACCGGGGAGCTGTTTTTT. Encoded protein: CASSLEFKRTANTGELFF.

The J gene is TRBJ2-7, the V gene TRBV7-9; unclear D gene. This CDR3 is 14 amino acids long. Looked up from germline, CDR1 is SEHNR and CDR2 is FQNEAQ (reference sequence). V lost 1 base and J lost 3, with 10 bases in between. The CDR3 loop reads CASSLGVQDYEQYF. The CDR3 nucleotides read TGTGCCAGCAGCTTAGGCGTTCAGGACTACGAGCAGTACTTC.

The chain employs TRBV19 and TRBJ2-7; 7 nucleotides match TRBD1. CDR3 length: 14 amino acids. V shed 4 bases, J shed 3 bases, and the junction held 6 bases outside the gene matches. Germline V lookup: CDR1 LNHDA, CDR2 SQIVND (reference sequence). CDR3 loop: CASSTRDRYYEQYF. The CDR3 DNA is TGTGCCAGTAGTACCAGGGACAGATACTACGAGCAGTACTTC.

This chain connects TRBV19 to TRBJ2-7, with 7 positions matching TRBD1. V lost 2 bases to trimming and J lost 4 bases; unmatched junction nucleotides: 5. The CDR3 has 14 amino acids. The germline V gene has CDR1 LNHDA and CDR2 SQIVND (reference sequence). CDR3 DNA: TGTGCCAGTAGTATAAATACAGGGGTTTACGAGCAGTACTTC. It encodes CASSINTGVYEQYF.

The chain joins TRBV5-4 to TRBJ2-1; D perhaps matches TRBD2 (7 bases). Germline V gives CDR1 SGHNT, CDR2 YYREEE (reference sequence). The V end lost 1 base, the J end lost 8 bases, and 10 bases lay between the germline ends. The CDR3 loop spans 13 amino acids. In DNA form, the CDR3 reads TGTGCCAGCAGCTTGCGGGGGGCAGATGAGCAGTTCTTC. As protein: CASSLRGADEQFF.

The rearrangement joins TRBV28 to TRBJ1-1; unclear D gene. Per germline, CDR1 MDHEN and CDR2 SYDVKM. The CDR3 totals 18 residues. The V and J ends lost 3 bases and 1 base respectively, with 21 bases between them. The CDR3 DNA follows: TGTGCCAGCAGTTTCCGTGGCAGGAGGCGATGGCCGAACACTGAAGCTTTCTTT. Translation gives CASSFRGRRRWPNTEAFF.

The chain links TRBV5-3 to TRBJ2-6; 9 bases agree with TRBD2. TRBV5-3 carries the ORF label, with uncertain function. The length of the CDR3 is 19 residues. The V gene end was trimmed by 0 bases and the J gene end by 4 bases; junction bases not matched to a gene: 11. The CDR3 here is CARSLAAGGPVSGANVLTF. The CDR3 nucleotides are TGTGCCAGAAGCTTGGCCGCGGGAGGGCCAGTTTCCGGGGCCAACGTCCTGACTTTC.

In DNA, the CDR3 is TGTGCCAGTAAGGGGCAGCGGGAGTCTTACGAGCAGTACTTC. This encodes CASKGQRESYEQYF. The rearrangement joins TRBV19 to TRBJ2-7; 8 nucleotides agree with TRBD2. The CDR3 runs 14 residues. Trimming took 7 bases from V and 4 from J; bases not matched to a gene: 9. Germline V gives CDR1 LNHDA, CDR2 SQIVND (reference sequence).

This rearrangement joins TRBV18 to TRBJ2-3, with 12 bases lining up with TRBD1. With V trimmed by 6 bases and J by 7 bases, 8 bases remained unmatched. CDR1 KGHSH and CDR2 LQKENI come from the germline V gene. This CDR3 has 15 residues. Here the CDR3 reads CASSTGTGGSYTQYF. CDR3 nucleotides: TGTGCCAGCTCGACCGGGACAGGGGGCTCATATACGCAGTATTTT.

This clone was recorded once. The chain couples TRBV6-2 or TRBV6-3 to TRBJ2-1; TRBD2 matches at 11 bases. The CDR3 has 15 residues. V was pared by 6 bases and J by 10 bases, with 11 bases of the junction left unmatched. CDR1 and CDR2 (germline): MNHEY, SVGEGT. This chain's CDR3 is CASSFGTSGKREQFF. The CDR3, as DNA: TGTGCCAGCAGCTTCGGGACTAGCGGAAAAAGGGAGCAGTTCTTC.

The chain recombines TRBV11-1 with TRBJ2-7; D is possibly TRBD2 (6 bases). CDR1 is SGHAT, CDR2 FQDESV, per germline (reference sequence). Trimming removed 0 bases from V and 1 base from J, with 13 bases in between. The CDR3 runs to 16 residues. This CDR3 reads CASSLASTEGSYEQYF. The CDR3 DNA reads TGTGCCAGCAGCTTAGCGTCGACGGAGGGTTCCTACGAGCAGTACTTC. Filled out from reference TRBV11-1 and TRBJ2-7, the complete variable domain reads EAEVAQSPRYKITEKSQAVAFWCDPISGHATLYWYRQILGQGPELLVQFQDESVVDDSQLPKDRFSAERLKGVDSTLKIQPAELGDSAMYLCASSLASTEGSYEQYFGPGTRLTVT.